This TCR beta chain was captured by sequencing in a study of tumor-infiltrating lymphocytes in primary liver carcinoma. Findings and limits, study-wide: Only about 8-25% of top clones were detected in each of the five tumor regions. Pairs comparing tumor with adjacent tissue or blood overlapped less than pairs drawn from tumor regions.

A remark on this clonotype: Its antigen is unknown. Its ends do not fully match the called genes, so a read error is possible.

From about 530 ng total RNA, TCR beta cDNA was generated with a primer in the constant region. Three-round nested multiplex PCR performed with slightly modified ARM-PCR produced the TCR beta libraries. Each of the first two PCR rounds ran roughly 9 cycles with TRBV1-TRBV30 forward and C-beta reverse primers. TCRdb used MiXCR to reprocess the multiplex PCR reads, holding one entry per CDR3 protein. The sample has roughly 45,000 distinct CDR3 sequences, 65% to 80% seen once; the top ten hold roughly 29%. The CDR3 contains 14 residues. Germline V gene sequence: CDR1 MNHEY, CDR2 SVGAGI. Between 20 and 30 mg of unsorted bulk tissue served as the source from which RNA and DNA were co-extracted. Donors were untreated and chronically infected with HBV. Researchers took samples from five separate regions of each tumor.

The sequence derives from a man in his forties with primary liver carcinoma and hepatitis B virus infection. The chain uses TRBV6-5 and TRBJ1-1; weak D call: TRBD1 (5 bases). The sequenced sample consisted of liver tumor tissue from sampling region 5. The sample's subset: tumor region T5, tumor centre. The CDR3 region is CASSLGGANTEACF. The CDR3, as DNA: TGCGCCAGCAGCTTGGGGGGAGCGAACACTGAAGCTTGCTTT.